The 2 T cell receptor beta chains presented below share a single source sample, sequenced in a study of regulatory T cells in long-lasting Graves disease. Through Arm-PCR of CDR3 regions and iRepertoire HTBI primers, TCR beta libraries were built. MiXCR, applied by TCRdb to the multiplex PCR reads, yields one record per CDR3 protein. This sample has 580,000 or so distinct CDR3 sequences, with about 16% found just once. Documented time point: newly diagnosed GD, antithyroid drugs for less than 3 months. RNA extracted from PBMCs served as the sequencing template. The same specimen was also included in a second study, on T cells in Graves' hyperthyroidism and ophthalmopathy.

Material: peripheral blood mononuclear cells (PBMCs), obtained at new diagnosis, from a patient treated with antithyroid drugs. These receptors were taken from a man aged 18 to 35 with Graves disease.

This clonotype was seen a handful of times. The genes are TRBV11-3 and TRBJ1-2; D possibly corresponds to TRBD1 (6 bases). From germline, CDR1 is SGHNT and CDR2 YENEEA. The CDR3 spans 16 residues. V shed 2 bases and J shed 3 bases, with 16 bases lying between them. The CDR3 reads CASSLLAGAWDYGYTF. CDR3 sequence (DNA): TGTGCCAGCAGCTTATTAGCAGGGGCTTGGGACTATGGCTACACCTTC.

With respect to this clonotype: A read error may be the cause here, since a much bigger clone is one base away. The chain uses TRBV7-6 and TRBJ2-5; TRBD2 matches 11 bases. V shed 5 bases and J 6 bases; nucleotides not matched to a gene: 5. The germline gives CDR1 SGHVS, CDR2 FNYEAQ. This CDR3 spans 14 amino acids. The CDR3, as DNA: TGTGCCAGCAGCCAGACTAGCGGGATGAAGACCCAGTACTTC. Translated, it gives CASSQTSGMKTQYF.